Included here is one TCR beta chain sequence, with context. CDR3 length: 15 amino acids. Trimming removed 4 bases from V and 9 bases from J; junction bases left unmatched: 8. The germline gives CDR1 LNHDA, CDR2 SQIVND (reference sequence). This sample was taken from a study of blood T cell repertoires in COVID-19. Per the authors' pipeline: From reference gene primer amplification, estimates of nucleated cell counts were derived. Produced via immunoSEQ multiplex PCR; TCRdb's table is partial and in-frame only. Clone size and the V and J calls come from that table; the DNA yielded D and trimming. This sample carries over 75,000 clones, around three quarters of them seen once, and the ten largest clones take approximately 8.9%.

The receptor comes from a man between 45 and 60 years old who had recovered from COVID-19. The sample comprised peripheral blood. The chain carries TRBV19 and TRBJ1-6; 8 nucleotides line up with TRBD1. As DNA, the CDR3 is TGTGCCAGTAGTACCCAAGGACAGGGCGCTTCACCCCTCCACTTT. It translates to CASSTQGQGASPLHF. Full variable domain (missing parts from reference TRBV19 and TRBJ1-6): DGGITQSPKYLFRKEGQNVTLSCEQNLNHDAMYWYRQDPGQGLRLIYYSQIVNDFQKGDIAEGYSVSREKKESFPLTVTSAQKNPTAFYLCASSTQGQGASPLHFGNGTRLTVT.